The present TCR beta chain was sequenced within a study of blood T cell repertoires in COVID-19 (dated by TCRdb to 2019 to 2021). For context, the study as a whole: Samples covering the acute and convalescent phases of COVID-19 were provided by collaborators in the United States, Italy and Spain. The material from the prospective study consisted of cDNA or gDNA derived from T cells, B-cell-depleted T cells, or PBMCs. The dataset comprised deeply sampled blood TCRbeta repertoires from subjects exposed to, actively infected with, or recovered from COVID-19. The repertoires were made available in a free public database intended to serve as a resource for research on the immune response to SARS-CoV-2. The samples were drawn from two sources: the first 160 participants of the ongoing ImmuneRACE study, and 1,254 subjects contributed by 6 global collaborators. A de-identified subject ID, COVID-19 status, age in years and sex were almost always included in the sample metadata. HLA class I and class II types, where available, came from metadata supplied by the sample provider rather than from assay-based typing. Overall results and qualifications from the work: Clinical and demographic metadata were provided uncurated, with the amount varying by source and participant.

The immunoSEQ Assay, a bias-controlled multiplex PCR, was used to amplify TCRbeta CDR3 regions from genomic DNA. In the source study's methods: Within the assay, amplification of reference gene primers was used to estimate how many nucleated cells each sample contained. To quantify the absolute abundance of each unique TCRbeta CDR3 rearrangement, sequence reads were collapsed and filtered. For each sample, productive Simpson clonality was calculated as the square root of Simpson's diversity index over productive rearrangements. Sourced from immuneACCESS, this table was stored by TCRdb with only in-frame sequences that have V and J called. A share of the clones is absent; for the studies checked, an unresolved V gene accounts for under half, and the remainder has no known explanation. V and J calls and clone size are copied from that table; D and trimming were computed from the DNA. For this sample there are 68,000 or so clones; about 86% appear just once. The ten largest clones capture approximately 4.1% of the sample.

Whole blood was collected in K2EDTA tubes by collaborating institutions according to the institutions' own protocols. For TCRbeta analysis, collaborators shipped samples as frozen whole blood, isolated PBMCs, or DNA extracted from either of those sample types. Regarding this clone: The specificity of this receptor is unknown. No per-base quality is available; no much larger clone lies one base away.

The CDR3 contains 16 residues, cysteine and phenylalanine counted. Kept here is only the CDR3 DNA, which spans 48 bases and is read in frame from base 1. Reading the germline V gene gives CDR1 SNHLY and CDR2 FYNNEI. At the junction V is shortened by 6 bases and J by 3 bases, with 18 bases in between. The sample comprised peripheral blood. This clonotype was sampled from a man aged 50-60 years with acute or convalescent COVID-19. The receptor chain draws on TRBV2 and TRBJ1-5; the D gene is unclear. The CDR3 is CASRLPGRQSNQPQHF. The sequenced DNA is TGTGCCAGCAGACTCCCCGGGAGGCAGTCCAATCAGCCCCAGCATTTT.